Detailed here is one TCR beta chain. Antigen: not known. This record belongs to a study of OX40 agonist ivuxolimab in advanced cancers. Overall study results and limits: More expanded clones were found, on average, in CD8+ than in CD4+ T cells.

The germline CDR1 and CDR2 sequences are LNHDA and SQIVND (reference sequence). The CDR3 has 14 amino acids. Trimming stripped 4 bases from V and 1 base from J, with 11 bases between. Cycle 7 day 1, cycle 4 day 1, and baseline were the timepoints at which blood was sampled. Repertoires were generated with immunoSEQ multiplex PCR, while TCRdb's copy carries only in-frame clones and drops some. The repertoire consists of approximately 100,000 clones, with about 87% occurring once and the leading ten covering 0.65% to 0.95%. V usage is TRBV19 and J usage is TRBJ2-7, with D maybe TRBD2 (7 bases). Here the sequenced sample was CD4+ or CD8+ T cells sorted from blood, taken in a trial of the OX40 agonist ivuxolimab. This TCR came from an adult with an advanced solid tumor such as melanoma, head and neck, liver or kidney cancer. CDR3 sequence reads: CASSTAGASYEQYF. CDR3 DNA sequence: TGTGCCAGTAGTACCGCGGGGGCATCCTACGAGCAGTACTTC.